This paragraph covers one T cell receptor beta chain sequence. This sample was taken from a study of blood T cell repertoires in COVID-19. The length of the CDR3 is 16 residues. Germline V CDR1 and CDR2: SGHTA, FQGNSA. V was cut by 5 bases and J by 5 bases, with 19 bases left in between. TCRdb's table, derived via immunoSEQ multiplex PCR, lists solely in-frame clones and lacks some. This table holds over 200,000 clones, 90% found once. The receptor comes from a man younger than 45 with COVID-19, enrolled during active disease. The material sequenced was peripheral blood. The chain is built from TRBV7-2 and TRBJ1-5; D uncertain. The CDR3 is CASSRNGKGPYQPQHF. Written as DNA, the CDR3 is TGTGCCAGCAGCCGCAACGGGAAGGGTCCGTATCAGCCCCAGCATTTT.